The 5 T cell receptor beta chains given below trace back to one sample, sequenced in a study of spatial heterogeneity in lung cancer. Study results and caveats: Expanded alpha and beta TCR counts within tumors tracked tumor mutation counts.

One entry per CDR3 protein, called by TCRdb with MiXCR from the 5' RACE reads. This table holds 10,000 to 11,000 distinct CDR3 sequences, approximately 8% found once. Time point denoted: sample taken at primary tumor resection. For these TCRs, the target antigens are not known. Sequenced material: lung tumor tissue, taken at surgery. The receptor set was obtained from a female donor with early-stage non-small cell lung cancer.

The table lists this clonotype with many counts. The library was prepared for alpha chains; this beta chain is a stray read, so its frequency means little. This sequence joins TRBV7-2 and TRBJ2-5; 11 bases align to TRBD2. The CDR3 has 16 amino acids. Trimming cost V 5 bases and J 1 base; bases outside gene matches: 6. The germline V gene has CDR1 SGHTA and CDR2 FQGNSA. The CDR3 DNA follows: TGTGCCAGCAGCCTATCCACTAGCGGGGGCCAAGAGACCCAGTACTTC. Protein: CASSLSTSGGQETQYF.

This clonotype was observed a few times. Found in a library prepared for alpha chains, this beta chain is an off-target read, and its abundance has little meaning. The chain links TRBV11-3 to TRBJ2-2; the D gene could be TRBD1 or TRBD2 (5 bases each). Trimming left V 5 bases short and J 0 bases short, with 10 bases between. In germline, CDR1 is SGHNT, CDR2 YENEEA. This CDR3 has 15 amino acids. For the CDR3, the DNA is TGTGCCAGCAGCCTGGGACCGACGAACACCGGGGAGCTGTTTTTT. Translation gives CASSLGPTNTGELFF.

Ten or more counts support this clonotype. This beta chain is off target for a library built for alpha chains, so its abundance means little. The chain uses TRBV5-1 and TRBJ2-4; 8 bases agree with TRBD1. The junction had 5 bases not matched to a gene; V was cut back by 4 bases and J by 5 bases. Germline CDR1 reads SGHRS; CDR2 reads YFSETQ. The CDR3 contains 14 residues. CDR3 residues: CASSRATGENIQYF. The CDR3 coding sequence is TGCGCCAGCAGCCGAGCGACAGGGGAAAACATTCAGTACTTC.

This clonotype was counted many times. A library prepared for alpha chains yielded this beta chain as an off-target read; its size is of little meaning. The genes are TRBV20-1 and TRBJ1-5; weak D call: TRBD1 (6 bases). V was pared by 4 bases and J by 0 bases, with 13 bases between. The V gene's germline CDR1 is DFQATT and CDR2 SNEGSKA (reference sequence). The CDR3 extends over 15 amino acids. This chain's CDR3 is CSAIPGASSNQPQHF. CDR3 nucleotide sequence: TGCAGTGCTATCCCGGGGGCCTCTAGCAATCAGCCCCAGCATTTT.

This clonotype was seen at least ten times. The library was designed around alpha chains, so this beta chain is a stray read whose abundance carries little weight. The chain combines TRBV28 with TRBJ2-7, with TRBD1 as a possible D gene (5 bases). Germline V lookup: CDR1 MDHEN, CDR2 SYDVKM. This CDR3 contains 15 residues. The ends were cut back, 6 bases at V and 2 bases at J, with 17 bases in the middle. The CDR3 DNA reads TGTGCCAGCAGCCCTTATGGAACAGGCCCCTACGAGCAGTACTTC. Encoded protein: CASSPYGTGPYEQYF.